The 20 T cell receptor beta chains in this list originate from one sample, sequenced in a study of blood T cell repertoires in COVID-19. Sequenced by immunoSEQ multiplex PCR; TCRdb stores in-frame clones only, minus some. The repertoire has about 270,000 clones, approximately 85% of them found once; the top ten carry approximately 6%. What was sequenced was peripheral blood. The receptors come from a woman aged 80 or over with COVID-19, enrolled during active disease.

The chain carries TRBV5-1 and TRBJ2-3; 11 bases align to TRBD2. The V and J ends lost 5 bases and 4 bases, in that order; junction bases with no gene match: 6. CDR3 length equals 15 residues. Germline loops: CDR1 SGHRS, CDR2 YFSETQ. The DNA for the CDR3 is TGCGCCAGCAGTTTCCTAGCGGGGGGCTCAGATACGCAGTATTTT. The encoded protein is CASSFLAGGSDTQYF.

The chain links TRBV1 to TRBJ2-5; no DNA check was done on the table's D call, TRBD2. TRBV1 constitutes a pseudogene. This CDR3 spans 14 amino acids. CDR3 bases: TGCACCAGCAGCCACGGGGTACACCAAGAGACCCAGTACTTC. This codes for CTSSHGVHQETQYF.

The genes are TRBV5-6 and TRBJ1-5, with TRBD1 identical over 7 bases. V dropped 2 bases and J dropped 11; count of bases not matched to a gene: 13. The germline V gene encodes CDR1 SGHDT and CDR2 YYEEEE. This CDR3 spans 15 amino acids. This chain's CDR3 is CASSFSGQDQGAQHF. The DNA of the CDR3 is TGTGCCAGCAGCTTCTCCGGACAGGACCAAGGGGCCCAGCATTTT.

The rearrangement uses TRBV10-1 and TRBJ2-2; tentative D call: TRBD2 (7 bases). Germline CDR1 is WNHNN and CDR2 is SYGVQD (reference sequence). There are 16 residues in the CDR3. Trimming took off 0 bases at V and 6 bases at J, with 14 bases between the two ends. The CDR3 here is CASSESGGARSGELFF. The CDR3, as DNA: TGCGCCAGCAGTGAGTCGGGGGGGGCGAGATCCGGGGAGCTGTTTTTT.

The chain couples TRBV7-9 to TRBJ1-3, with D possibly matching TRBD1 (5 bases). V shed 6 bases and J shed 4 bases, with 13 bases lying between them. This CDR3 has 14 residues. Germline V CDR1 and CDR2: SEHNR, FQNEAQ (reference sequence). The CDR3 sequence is CASSPRASGNTIYF. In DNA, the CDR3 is TGTGCCAGCAGTCCCAGGGCCTCGGGAAACACCATATATTTT.

Here the CDR3 DNA reads TGTGCCATTAAACGGGGAGGCGGATACTCTGGAAACACCATATATTTT. As protein: CAIKRGGGYSGNTIYF. This sequence joins TRBV10-3 and TRBJ1-3; D gene uncertain. Trimming shortened V by 9 bases and J by 0 bases, and 18 bases separated the two germline ends. The CDR3 sequence is 16 residues long. Germline CDR1 and CDR2: ENHRY and SYGVKD.

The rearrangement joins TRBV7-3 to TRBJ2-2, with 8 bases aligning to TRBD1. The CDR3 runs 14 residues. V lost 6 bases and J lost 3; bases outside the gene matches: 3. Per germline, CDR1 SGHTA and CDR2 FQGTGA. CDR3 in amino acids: CASRPGGDTGELFF. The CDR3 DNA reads TGTGCCAGCAGGCCAGGGGGCGACACCGGGGAGCTGTTTTTT.

As DNA, the CDR3 is TGTGCCAGCAGCCAGGGGGGACAGGGACAAAAGGAGACCCAGTACTTC. Protein product: CASSQGGQGQKETQYF. This chain links TRBV14 with TRBJ2-5, with 9 bases aligning to TRBD1. This CDR3 is 16 amino acids long. Per the germline V gene, CDR1 is SGHDN and CDR2 is FVKESK. V shed 3 bases, J shed 5 bases, and the junction held 10 bases outside the gene matches. Full variable domain (outside the CDR3, taken from reference TRBV14 and TRBJ2-5): EAGVTQFPSHSVIEKGQTVTLRCDPISGHDNLYWYRRVMGKEIKFLLHFVKESKQDESGMPNNRFLAERTGGTYSTLKVQPAELEDSGVYFCASSQGGQGQKETQYFGPGTRLLVL.

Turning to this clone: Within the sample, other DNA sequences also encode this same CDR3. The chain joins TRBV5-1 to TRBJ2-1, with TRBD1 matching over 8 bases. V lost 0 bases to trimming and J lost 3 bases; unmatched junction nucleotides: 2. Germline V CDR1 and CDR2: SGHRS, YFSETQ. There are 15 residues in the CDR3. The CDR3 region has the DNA TGCGCCAGCAGCTTGGATGGACAGGGCTACAATGAGCAGTTCTTC. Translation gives CASSLDGQGYNEQFF.

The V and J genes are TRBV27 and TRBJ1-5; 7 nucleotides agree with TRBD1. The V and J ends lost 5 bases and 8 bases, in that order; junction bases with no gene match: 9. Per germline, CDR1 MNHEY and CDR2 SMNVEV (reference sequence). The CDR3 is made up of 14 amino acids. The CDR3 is CASSINRGGKPQHF. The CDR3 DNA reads TGTGCCAGCAGTATAAACAGGGGAGGAAAGCCCCAGCATTTT.

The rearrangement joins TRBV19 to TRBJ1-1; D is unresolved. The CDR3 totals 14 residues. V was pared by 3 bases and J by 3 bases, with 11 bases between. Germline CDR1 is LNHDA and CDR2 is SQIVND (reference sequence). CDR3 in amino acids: CASSMRRRDTEAFF. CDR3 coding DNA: TGTGCCAGTAGTATGAGGCGCCGGGACACTGAAGCTTTCTTT.

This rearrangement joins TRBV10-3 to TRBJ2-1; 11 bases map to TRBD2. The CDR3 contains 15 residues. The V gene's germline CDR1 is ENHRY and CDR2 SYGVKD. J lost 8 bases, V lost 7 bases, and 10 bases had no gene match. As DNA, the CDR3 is TGTGCCATCACTAATAGCGGGGGGGCCATAGATGAGCAGTTCTTC. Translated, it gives CAITNSGGAIDEQFF.

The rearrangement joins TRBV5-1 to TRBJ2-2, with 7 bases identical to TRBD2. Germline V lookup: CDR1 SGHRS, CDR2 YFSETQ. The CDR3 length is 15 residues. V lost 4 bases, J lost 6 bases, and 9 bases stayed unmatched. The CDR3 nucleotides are TGCGCCAGCAGCCCTGGCGGGGAGGGTGCCGGGGAGCTGTTTTTT. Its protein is CASSPGGEGAGELFF.

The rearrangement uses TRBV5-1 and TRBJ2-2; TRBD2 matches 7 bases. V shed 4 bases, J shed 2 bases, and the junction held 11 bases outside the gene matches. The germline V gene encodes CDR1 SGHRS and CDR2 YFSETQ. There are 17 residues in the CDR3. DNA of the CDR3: TGCGCCAGCAGCGCCCCGGGGGGAAGACTCAACACCGGGGAGCTGTTTTTT. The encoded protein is CASSAPGGRLNTGELFF. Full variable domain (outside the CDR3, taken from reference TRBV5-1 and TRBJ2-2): KAGVTQTPRYLIKTRGQQVTLSCSPISGHRSVSWYQQTPGQGLQFLFEYFSETQRNKGNFPGRFSGRQFSNSRSEMNVSTLELGDSALYLCASSAPGGRLNTGELFFGEGSRLTVL.

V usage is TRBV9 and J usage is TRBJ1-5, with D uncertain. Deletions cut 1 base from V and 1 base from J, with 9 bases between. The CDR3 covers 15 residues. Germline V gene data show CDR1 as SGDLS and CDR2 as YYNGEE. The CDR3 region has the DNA TGTGCCAGCAGCGTAACCCAGAACAGCAATCAGCCCCAGCATTTT. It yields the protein CASSVTQNSNQPQHF.

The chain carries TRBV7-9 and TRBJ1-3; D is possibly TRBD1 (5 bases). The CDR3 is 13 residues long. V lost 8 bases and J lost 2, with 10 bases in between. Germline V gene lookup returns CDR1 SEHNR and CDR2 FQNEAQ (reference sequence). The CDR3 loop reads CASSGDPGNTIYF. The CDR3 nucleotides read TGTGCCAGCTCGGGGGACCCTGGAAACACCATATATTTT.

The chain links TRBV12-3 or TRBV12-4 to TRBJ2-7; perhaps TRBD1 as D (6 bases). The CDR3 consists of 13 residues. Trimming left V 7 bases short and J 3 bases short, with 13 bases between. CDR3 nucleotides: TGTGCCAGCACTTTGACAGGAGTCTACGAGCAGTACTTC. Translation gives CASTLTGVYEQYF.

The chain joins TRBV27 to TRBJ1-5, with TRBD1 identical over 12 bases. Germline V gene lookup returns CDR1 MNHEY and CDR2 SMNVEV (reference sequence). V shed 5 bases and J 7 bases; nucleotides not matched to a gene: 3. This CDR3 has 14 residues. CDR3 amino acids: CASSAGTGGQPQHF. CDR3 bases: TGTGCCAGCAGTGCCGGGACAGGGGGCCAGCCCCAGCATTTT.

CDR3 amino acids: CASTGGLAVKETQYF. For the CDR3, the DNA is TGTGCCAGCACCGGTGGGCTAGCCGTAAAAGAGACCCAGTACTTC. The chain links TRBV2 to TRBJ2-5, with D tentatively TRBD2 (5 bases). The V gene's germline CDR1 is SNHLY and CDR2 FYNNEI. This CDR3 has 15 residues. Trimming took 7 bases from V and 3 from J, leaving 18 bases between them.

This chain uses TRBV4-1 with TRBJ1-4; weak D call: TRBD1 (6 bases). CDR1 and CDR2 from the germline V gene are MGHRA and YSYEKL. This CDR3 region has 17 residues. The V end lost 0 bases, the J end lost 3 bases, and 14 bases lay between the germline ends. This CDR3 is CASSQEGQTVANEKLFF. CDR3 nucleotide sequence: TGCGCCAGCAGCCAAGAGGGACAAACTGTAGCTAATGAAAAACTGTTTTTT.